This TCR beta chain was obtained from a study of blood T cell repertoires in COVID-19. The method was immunoSEQ multiplex PCR; TCRdb's version includes in-frame clones alone and lacks a portion of them. The sample consists of about 36,000 clones, 85% of them appearing once. This TCR was recovered from a human donor in a cohort sampled during active COVID-19. Sequenced input: peripheral blood.

The CDR3 is CASSFDSGGSYEQYF. The CDR3 DNA is TGTGCCAGCAGCTTTGATAGCGGGGGCTCCTACGAGCAGTACTTC. V gene TRBV11-3 combines with J gene TRBJ2-7, with 9 bases lining up with TRBD2. The trim removed 3 bases at V and 0 bases at J, leaving 3 bases unmatched. The V gene's germline CDR1 is SGHNT and CDR2 YENEEA. This CDR3 has 15 amino acids.